The present entry profiles one T cell receptor beta chain with its context. Its antigen is not identified. Given a much more abundant clone one base away, this may be a read error. These data are taken from a study of T-cell memory formation after mild COVID-19. Across the study: TCR clusters were mostly confined to one donor each. Findings of the study overall: The CD4+ clones that contracted clustered mainly within CM and EM, and the CD8+ clones concentrated in EMRA. Pre-infection memory contained some responding clones, which suggested that cross-reactive memory had joined.

Researchers used 5'RACE with constant-segment primers to make TCR alpha and TCR beta cDNA libraries that carry sample barcodes and UMIs. MiXCR, applied by TCRdb to the 5' RACE reads, yields one record per CDR3 protein. The sample holds 470,000 or so distinct CDR3 sequences, roughly 18% seen once. The CDR3 runs to 13 residues. Per germline, CDR1 SGHTA and CDR2 FQGNSA. Trimming stripped 5 bases from V and 5 bases from J, with 11 bases between. Sequencing input: PBMCs or a T cell subset sorted from them (not recorded which). This TCR came from a man between 18 and 29 years old who had mild COVID-19 (a few samples of this study predate the infection). Cell type and time point are not known. V usage is TRBV7-2 and J usage is TRBJ2-3; D is ambiguous. CDR3 in DNA: TGTGCCAGCAGCCGTCTCATCAGAGATACGCAGTATTTT. This encodes CASSRLIRDTQYF.